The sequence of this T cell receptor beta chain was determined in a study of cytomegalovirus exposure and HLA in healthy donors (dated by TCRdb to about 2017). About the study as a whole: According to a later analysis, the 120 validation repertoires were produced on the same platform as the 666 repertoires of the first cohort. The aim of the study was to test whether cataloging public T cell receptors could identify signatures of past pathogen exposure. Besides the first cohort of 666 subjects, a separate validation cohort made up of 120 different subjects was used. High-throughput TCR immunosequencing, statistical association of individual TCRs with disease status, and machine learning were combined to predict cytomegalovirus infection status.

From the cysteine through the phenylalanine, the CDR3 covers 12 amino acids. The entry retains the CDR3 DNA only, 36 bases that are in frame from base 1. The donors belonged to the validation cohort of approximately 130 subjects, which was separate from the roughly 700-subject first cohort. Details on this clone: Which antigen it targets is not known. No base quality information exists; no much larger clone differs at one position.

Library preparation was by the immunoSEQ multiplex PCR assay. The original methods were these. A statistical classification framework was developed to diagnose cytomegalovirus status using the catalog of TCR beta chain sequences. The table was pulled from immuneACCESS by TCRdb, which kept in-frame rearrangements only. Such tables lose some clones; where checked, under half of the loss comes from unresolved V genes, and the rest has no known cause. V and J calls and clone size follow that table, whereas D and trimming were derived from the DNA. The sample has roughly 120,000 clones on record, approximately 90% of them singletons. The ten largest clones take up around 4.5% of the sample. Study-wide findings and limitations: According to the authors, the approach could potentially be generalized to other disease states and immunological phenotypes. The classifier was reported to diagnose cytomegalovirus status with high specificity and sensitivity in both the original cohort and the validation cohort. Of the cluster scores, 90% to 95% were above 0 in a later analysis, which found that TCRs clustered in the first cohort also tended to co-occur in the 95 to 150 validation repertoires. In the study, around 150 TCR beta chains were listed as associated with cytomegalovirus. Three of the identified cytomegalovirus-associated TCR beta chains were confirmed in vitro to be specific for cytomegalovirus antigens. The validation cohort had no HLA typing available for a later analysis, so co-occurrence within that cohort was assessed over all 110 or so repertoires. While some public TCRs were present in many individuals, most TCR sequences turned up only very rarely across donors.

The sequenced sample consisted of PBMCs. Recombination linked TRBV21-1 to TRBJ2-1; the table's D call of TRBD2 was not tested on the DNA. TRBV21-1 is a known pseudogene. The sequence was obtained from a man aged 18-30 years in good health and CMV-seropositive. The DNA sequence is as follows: TGTGCCAGCATCGGGGGAATCAATGAGCAGTTCTTC. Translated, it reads CASIGGINEQFF.